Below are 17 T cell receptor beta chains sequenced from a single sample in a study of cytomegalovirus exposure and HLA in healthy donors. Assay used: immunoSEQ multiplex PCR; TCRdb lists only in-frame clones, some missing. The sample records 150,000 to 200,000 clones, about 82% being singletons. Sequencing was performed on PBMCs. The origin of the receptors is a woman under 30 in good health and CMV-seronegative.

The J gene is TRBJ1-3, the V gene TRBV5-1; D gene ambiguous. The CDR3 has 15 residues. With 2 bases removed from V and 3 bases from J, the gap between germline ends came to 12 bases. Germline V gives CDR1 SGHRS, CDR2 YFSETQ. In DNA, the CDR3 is TGCGCCAGCAGCTTTGGGAGGGAACATGGAAACACCATATATTTT. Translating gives CASSFGREHGNTIYF.

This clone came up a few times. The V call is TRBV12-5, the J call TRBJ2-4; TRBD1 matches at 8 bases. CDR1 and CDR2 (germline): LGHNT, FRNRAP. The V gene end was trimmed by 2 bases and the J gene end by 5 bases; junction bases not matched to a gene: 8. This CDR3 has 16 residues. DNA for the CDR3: TGTGCTAGTGGTTTGACGCCAGGGGGCGTCCAAAACATTCAGTACTTC. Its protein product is CASGLTPGGVQNIQYF.

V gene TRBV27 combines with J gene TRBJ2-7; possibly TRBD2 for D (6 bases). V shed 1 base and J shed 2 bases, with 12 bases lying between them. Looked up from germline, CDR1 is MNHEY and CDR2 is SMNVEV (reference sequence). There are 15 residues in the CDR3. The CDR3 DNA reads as TGTGCCAGCAGTTTATACCCAGCGGGCACCTACGAGCAGTACTTC. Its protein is CASSLYPAGTYEQYF.

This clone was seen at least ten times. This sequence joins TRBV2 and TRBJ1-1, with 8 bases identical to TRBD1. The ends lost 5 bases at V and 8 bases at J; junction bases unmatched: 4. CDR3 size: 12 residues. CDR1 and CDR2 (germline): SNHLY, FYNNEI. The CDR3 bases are TGTGCCAGCAGTCCCGACAGGGGAGAAGCTTTCTTT. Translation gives CASSPDRGEAFF.

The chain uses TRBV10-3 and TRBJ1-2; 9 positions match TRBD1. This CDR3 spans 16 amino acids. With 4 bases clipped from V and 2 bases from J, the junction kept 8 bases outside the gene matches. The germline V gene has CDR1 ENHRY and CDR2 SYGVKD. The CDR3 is CAISATGTGRNYGYTF. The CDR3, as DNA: TGTGCCATCAGTGCAACCGGGACAGGGAGAAACTATGGCTACACCTTC.

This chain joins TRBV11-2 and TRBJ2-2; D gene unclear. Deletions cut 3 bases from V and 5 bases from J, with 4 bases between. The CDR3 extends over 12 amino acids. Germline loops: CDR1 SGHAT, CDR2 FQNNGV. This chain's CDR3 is CASSFQTGELFF. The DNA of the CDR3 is TGTGCCAGCAGCTTCCAGACCGGGGAGCTGTTTTTT. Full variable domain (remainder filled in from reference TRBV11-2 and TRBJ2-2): EAGVAQSPRYKIIEKRQSVAFWCNPISGHATLYWYQQILGQGPKLLIQFQNNGVVDDSQLPKDRFSAERLKGVDSTLKIQPAKLEDSAVYLCASSFQTGELFFGEGSRLTVL.

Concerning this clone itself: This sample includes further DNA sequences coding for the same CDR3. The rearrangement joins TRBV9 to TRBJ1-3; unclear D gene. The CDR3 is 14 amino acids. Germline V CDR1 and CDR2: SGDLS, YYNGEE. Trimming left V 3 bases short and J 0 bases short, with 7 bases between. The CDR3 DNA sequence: TGTGCCAGCAGCGGCGGCAGCTCTGGAAACACCATATATTTT. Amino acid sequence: CASSGGSSGNTIYF.

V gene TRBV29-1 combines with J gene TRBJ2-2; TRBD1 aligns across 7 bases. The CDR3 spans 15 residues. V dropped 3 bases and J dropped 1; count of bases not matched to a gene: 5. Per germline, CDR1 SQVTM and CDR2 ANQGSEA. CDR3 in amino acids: CSVDGAGGNTGELFF. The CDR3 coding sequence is TGCAGCGTTGACGGGGCAGGGGGGAACACCGGGGAGCTGTTTTTT.

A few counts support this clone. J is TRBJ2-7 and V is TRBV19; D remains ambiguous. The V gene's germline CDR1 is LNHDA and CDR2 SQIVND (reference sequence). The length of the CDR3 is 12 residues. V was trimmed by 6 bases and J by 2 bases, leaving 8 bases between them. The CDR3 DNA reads TGTGCCAGTAGCGGGTTCACCTACGAGCAGTACTTC. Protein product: CASSGFTYEQYF. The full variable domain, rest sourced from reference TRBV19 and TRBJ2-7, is DGGITQSPKYLFRKEGQNVTLSCEQNLNHDAMYWYRQDPGQGLRLIYYSQIVNDFQKGDIAEGYSVSREKKESFPLTVTSAQKNPTAFYLCASSGFTYEQYFGPGTRLTVT.

The CDR3 bases are TGTGCCAGTAGAAGTGAGCTATTGGATACGCAGTATTTT. This translates into CASRSELLDTQYF. J is TRBJ2-3 and V is TRBV19; no definite D call. The CDR3 runs 13 residues. With 6 bases removed from V and 6 bases from J, the gap between germline ends came to 13 bases. Germline assignment: CDR1 LNHDA and CDR2 SQIVND (reference sequence).

CDR3 sequence reads: CASSQSLAGVYGYTF. In DNA form, the CDR3 reads TGTGCCAGCAGCCAGAGCCTAGCTGGAGTTTATGGCTACACCTTC. The rearrangement links TRBV27 to TRBJ1-2; no clear D gene. Germline V gene data show CDR1 as MNHEY and CDR2 as SMNVEV (reference sequence). The CDR3 has 15 amino acids. Trimming took 6 bases from V and 5 from J, leaving 19 bases between them.

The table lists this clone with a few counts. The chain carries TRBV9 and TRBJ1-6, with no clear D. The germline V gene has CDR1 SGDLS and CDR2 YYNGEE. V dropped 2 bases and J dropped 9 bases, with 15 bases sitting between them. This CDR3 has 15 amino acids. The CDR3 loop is CASSVETPFPSPLHF. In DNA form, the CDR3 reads TGTGCCAGCAGCGTCGAGACACCGTTCCCTTCACCCCTCCACTTT.

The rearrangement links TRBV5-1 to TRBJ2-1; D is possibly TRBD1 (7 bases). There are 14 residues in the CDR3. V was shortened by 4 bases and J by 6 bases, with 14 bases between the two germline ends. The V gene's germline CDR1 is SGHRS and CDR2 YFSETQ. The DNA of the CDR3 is TGCGCCAGCAGCCCAATCCAGGGGGGCAATGAGCAGTTCTTC. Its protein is CASSPIQGGNEQFF.

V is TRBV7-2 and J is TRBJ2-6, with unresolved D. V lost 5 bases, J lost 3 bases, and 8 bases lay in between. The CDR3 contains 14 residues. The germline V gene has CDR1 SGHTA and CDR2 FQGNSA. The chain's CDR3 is CASSDGLGANVLTF. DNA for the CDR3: TGTGCCAGCAGCGATGGCCTTGGGGCCAACGTCCTGACTTTC.

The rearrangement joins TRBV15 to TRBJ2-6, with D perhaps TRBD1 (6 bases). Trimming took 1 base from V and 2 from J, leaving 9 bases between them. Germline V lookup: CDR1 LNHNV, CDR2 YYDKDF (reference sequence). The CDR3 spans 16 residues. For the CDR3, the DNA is TGTGCCACCAGCAGAGTAGCAGGGGCTGGGGCCAACGTCCTGACTTTC. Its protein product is CATSRVAGAGANVLTF. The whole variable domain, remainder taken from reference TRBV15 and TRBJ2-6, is DAMVIQNPRYQVTQFGKPVTLSCSQTLNHNVMYWYQQKSSQAPKLLFHYYDKDFNNEADTPDNFQSRRPNTSFCFLDIRSPGLGDTAMYLCATSRVAGAGANVLTFGAGSRLTVL.

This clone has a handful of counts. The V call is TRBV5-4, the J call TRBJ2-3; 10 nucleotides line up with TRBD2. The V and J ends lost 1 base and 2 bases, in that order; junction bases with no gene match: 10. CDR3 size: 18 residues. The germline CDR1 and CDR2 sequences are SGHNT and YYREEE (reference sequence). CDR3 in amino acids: CASSLRTSGILHTDTQYF. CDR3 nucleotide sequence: TGTGCCAGCAGCTTGCGGACTAGCGGTATTCTACACACAGATACGCAGTATTTT.

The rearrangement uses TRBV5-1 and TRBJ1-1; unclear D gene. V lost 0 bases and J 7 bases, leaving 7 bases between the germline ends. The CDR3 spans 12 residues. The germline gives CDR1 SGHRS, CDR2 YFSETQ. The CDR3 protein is CASSLGGNEAFF. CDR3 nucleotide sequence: TGCGCCAGCAGCTTGGGAGGGAATGAAGCTTTCTTT.